Each of the 25 T cell receptor beta chains below was sequenced from the same sample in a study of T cells in Graves' hyperthyroidism and ophthalmopathy (dated by TCRdb to 2018 to 2020). Libraries came from multiplex PCR. The instrument was an Illumina HiSeq 2000. The TCR beta CDR3 regions were amplified from RNA transcripts. The TCR CDR3 was subjected to a first round of RT-PCR using the HTBI primer set and the Qiagen OneStep RT-PCR kit. TCRdb applied fastp at Q25 and MiXCR to the public reads, then kept only in-frame beta chains. Rows matching on CDR3 protein sequence are summarized as one entry with the most common DNA and genes. A total of around 600,000 distinct CDR3 sequences appear in this sample, 15% to 19% of them only once. The top ten clones comprise around 7.8% of the sample. The sample comprised blood. Receptors were obtained from a woman in her twenties or thirties with Graves' hyperthyroidism.

In its sample, this clonotype was seen a few times. This chain uses TRBV7-9 with TRBJ2-1; 8 bases are a match to TRBD1. The CDR3 runs 14 residues. Germline V CDR1 and CDR2: SEHNR, FQNEAQ (reference sequence). V lost 7 bases, J lost 5 bases, and 7 bases stayed unmatched. DNA for the CDR3: TGTGCCAGCACGCCCCAGGGGGCAGACAATGAGCAGTTCTTC. The encoded protein is CASTPQGADNEQFF.

This clonotype was detected ten times or more. The rearrangement links TRBV5-1 to TRBJ2-2; TRBD2 matches 15 bases. Germline CDR1 SGHRS, CDR2 YFSETQ. Losses at the gene ends were 4 bases for V and 5 bases for J; bases not matched to a gene: 6. The length of the CDR3 is 17 residues. For the CDR3, the DNA is TGCGCCAGCAGCATGGGACTAGCGGGAGGTCCAACCGGGGAGCTGTTTTTT. Amino acids: CASSMGLAGGPTGELFF.

This clonotype was detected a few times. The chain is built from TRBV6-1 and TRBJ1-1, with no clear D. This CDR3 has 15 residues. Trimming removed 4 bases at V and 0 bases at J, with 12 bases between. Germline CDR1 MNHNS, CDR2 SASEGT. In nucleotides, the CDR3 is TGTGCCAGCAGTGCTACGACGGATATGAACACTGAAGCTTTCTTT. It yields the protein CASSATTDMNTEAFF.

The rearrangement joins TRBV6-1 to TRBJ2-1; 14 bases align to TRBD2. Losses at the gene ends were 6 bases for V and 8 bases for J; bases not matched to a gene: 9. Germline V lookup: CDR1 MNHNS, CDR2 SASEGT. The CDR3 length is 16 residues. The CDR3 nucleotides are TGTGCCAGCAGCTCGGGACTAGCGGGAGTAGGCGATGAGCAGTTCTTC. Amino acid sequence: CASSSGLAGVGDEQFF.

This clonotype was counted ten times or more. The genes are TRBV6-1 and TRBJ2-7; 7 bases match TRBD2. This CDR3 comprises 15 residues. The germline V gene encodes CDR1 MNHNS and CDR2 SASEGT. V shed 6 bases, J shed 0 bases, and the junction held 8 bases outside the gene matches. The CDR3 nucleotides are TGTGCCAGCAGCTCCAGCGGGATAAGCTCCTACGAGCAGTACTTC. Translated: CASSSSGISSYEQYF.

The table lists this clonotype with a count of one. This chain connects TRBV5-1 to TRBJ1-1, with TRBD1 identical over 7 bases. The CDR3 totals 15 residues. Germline V gives CDR1 SGHRS, CDR2 YFSETQ. V lost 4 bases to trimming and J lost 4 bases; unmatched junction nucleotides: 10. As DNA, the CDR3 is TGCGCCAGCAGCGAAAGTACAGGGGTCTTCACTGAAGCTTTCTTT. Its translation: CASSESTGVFTEAFF.

This clonotype was counted at least ten times. This chain uses TRBV3-1 with TRBJ2-7; 8 bases agree with TRBD2. CDR1 and CDR2 (germline): LGHDT, YNNKEL (reference sequence). The CDR3 loop spans 15 amino acids. The V gene end was trimmed by 1 base and the J gene end by 5 bases; junction bases not matched to a gene: 7. The CDR3 protein is CASSQVGAGGDEQYF. The CDR3 DNA reads as TGTGCCAGCAGCCAAGTTGGGGCGGGAGGTGACGAGCAGTACTTC.

This clonotype came up a few times. The rearrangement links TRBV9 to TRBJ1-6, with 7 bases that match TRBD1. Germline values: CDR1 SGDLS, CDR2 YYNGEE. The CDR3 consists of 14 residues. The V segment lost 0 bases and the J segment 8 bases; nucleotides outside the gene matches: 2. CDR3 sequence (DNA): TGTGCCAGCAGCGTAGGGGACAGCCATTCACCCCTCCACTTT. It is translated as CASSVGDSHSPLHF.

This clonotype was seen at least ten times. The V call is TRBV28, the J call TRBJ2-7, with 10 bases that match TRBD2. This CDR3 has 15 amino acids. Germline assignment: CDR1 MDHEN and CDR2 SYDVKM. Unmatched junction bases numbered 5, after V lost 3 bases and J lost 3 bases. CDR3 protein: CASSFVAGGGYEQYF. The CDR3 DNA reads as TGTGCCAGCAGTTTTGTAGCGGGGGGCGGCTACGAGCAGTACTTC.

As regards this clonotype: A read error may produce the germline difference seen at one junction end. V usage is TRBV10-3 and J usage is TRBJ2-7; D unresolved. The CDR3 sequence is 13 residues long. Germline CDR1 reads ENHRY; CDR2 reads SYGVKD. The CDR3 spells CAVGPSGHNERYF. CDR3 coding DNA: TGTGCCGTAGGACCGTCGGGTCACAACGAGCGGTACTTC.

In its sample, this clonotype was seen many times. CDR3 amino acids: CASSLTSGRGYEQFF. The CDR3 DNA reads TGTGCCAGCAGTTTAACTAGCGGGAGAGGGTATGAGCAGTTCTTC. The chain has TRBV12-3 or TRBV12-4 and TRBJ2-1, with 11 bases matching TRBD2. Unmatched junction bases numbered 5, after V lost 2 bases and J lost 8 bases. The CDR3 totals 15 residues.

This clonotype turned up a few times. CDR3 region: CASSVQGFNQPQHF. As DNA, the CDR3 is TGTGCCAGTAGTGTACAGGGGTTCAATCAGCCCCAGCATTTT. This chain joins TRBV19 and TRBJ1-5, with 7 bases aligning to TRBD1. The germline CDR1 and CDR2 sequences are LNHDA and SQIVND (reference sequence). CDR3 length equals 14 residues. V trimming: 5 bases; J trimming: 3 bases; junction bases outside the gene matches: 4.

This clonotype was seen ten or more times. The J gene is TRBJ2-5, the V gene TRBV7-9; tentatively, D is TRBD2 (6 bases). Germline lookup yields CDR1 SEHNR and CDR2 FQNEAQ (reference sequence). The CDR3 runs to 16 residues. The V end was cut by 0 bases, the J end by 5 bases, with 16 bases between. The CDR3 nucleotides read TGTGCCAGCAGCTTAGCGCTGGCTAGCGTGATGGAGACCCAGTACTTC. This encodes CASSLALASVMETQYF.

The table lists this clonotype with many counts. The gene calls are TRBV27 and TRBJ2-5; 8 nucleotides align to TRBD1. Germline loops: CDR1 MNHEY, CDR2 SMNVEV (reference sequence). Unmatched junction bases numbered 5, after V lost 4 bases and J lost 4 bases. This CDR3 spans 14 amino acids. The CDR3 sequence: CASSSDRVGETQYF. CDR3 nucleotides: TGTGCCAGCAGTTCGGACAGGGTCGGAGAGACCCAGTACTTC.

The V and J genes are TRBV12-3 or TRBV12-4 and TRBJ2-2; no firm D call. Trimming stripped 8 bases from V and 6 bases from J, with 10 bases between. The CDR3 runs to 12 residues. The CDR3 is CASAENPGELFF. The CDR3 bases are TGTGCCAGCGCAGAAAACCCCGGGGAGCTGTTTTTT.

V usage is TRBV6-1 and J usage is TRBJ2-4, with D unresolved. Germline V gene sequence: CDR1 MNHNS, CDR2 SASEGT. The CDR3 has 12 residues. Trimming took off 5 bases at V and 11 bases at J, with 13 bases between the two ends. In nucleotides, the CDR3 is TGTGCCAGCAGTCTGGCCCGTGGCGTTCAGTACTTC. It yields the protein CASSLARGVQYF.

In its sample, this clonotype was seen many times. The genes are TRBV2 and TRBJ2-7; unclear D gene. Per the germline V gene, CDR1 is SNHLY and CDR2 is FYNNEI. CDR3 length: 14 residues. Between the trimmed V and J ends, which lost 3 bases and 5 bases, there was a span of 14 bases. CDR3 DNA sequence: TGTGCCAGCAGTGACGGACGGCAAGCAGACGAGCAGTACTTC. Protein sequence: CASSDGRQADEQYF.

This clonotype was counted only a few times. The chain joins TRBV18 to TRBJ2-1, with a possible D match to TRBD2 (6 bases). The ends were cut back, 0 bases at V and 9 bases at J, with 21 bases in the middle. CDR3 length: 17 residues. Germline V lookup: CDR1 KGHSH, CDR2 LQKENI. The CDR3 sequence is CASSPPGTLLSGTEQFF. The CDR3 nucleotides read TGTGCCAGCTCACCACCAGGGACTTTGTTGTCCGGAACTGAGCAGTTCTTC.

The sample holds a few counts of this clonotype. The CDR3 spells CASTADTEAFF. CDR3 nucleotide sequence: TGTGCCAGCACGGCGGACACTGAAGCTTTCTTT. The chain carries TRBV6-2 or TRBV6-3 and TRBJ1-1; D call uncertain. Per the germline V gene, CDR1 is MNHEY and CDR2 is SVGEGT. The V and J ends lost 7 bases and 3 bases respectively, with 6 bases between them. The CDR3 runs 11 residues.

This clonotype showed up many times. The chain uses TRBV30 and TRBJ2-4; the match to TRBD2 covers 8 bases. Looked up from germline, CDR1 is GTSNPN and CDR2 is SVGIG (reference sequence). CDR3 length: 13 residues. J gave up 15 bases and V 0 bases, and 10 bases lay outside the gene matches. CDR3 residues: CAWSVDGGDVRYF. The CDR3, as DNA: TGTGCCTGGAGTGTAGACGGGGGGGACGTTCGGTACTTC.

This clonotype appeared many times. The chain has TRBV12-3 or TRBV12-4 and TRBJ2-5; D uncertain. CDR3 size: 11 residues. The germline V and J ends were trimmed by 3 bases and 7 bases, with 6 bases remaining between them. CDR3 protein: CASSLSVTQYF. The DNA of the CDR3 is TGTGCCAGCAGTTTGAGTGTGACCCAGTACTTC.

This clonotype occurred a few times. The chain links TRBV6-1 to TRBJ2-1, with TRBD1 as a possible D gene (5 bases). The germline CDR1 and CDR2 sequences are MNHNS and SASEGT. This CDR3 contains 15 residues. Trimming removed 6 bases at V and 2 bases at J, with 14 bases between. The CDR3: CASRPTGTTYNEQFF. CDR3 bases: TGTGCCAGCAGACCAACAGGTACCACCTACAATGAGCAGTTCTTC.

This clonotype was observed many times. The V and J genes are TRBV20-1 and TRBJ2-3; 7 bases map to TRBD2. The CDR3 is 14 residues long. Unmatched junction bases numbered 3, after V lost 3 bases and J lost 0 bases. The germline V gene has CDR1 DFQATT and CDR2 SNEGSKA (reference sequence). The CDR3 DNA reads TGCAGTGCTAGTCCAGCGGGGAGCACAGATACGCAGTATTTT. Translated: CSASPAGSTDTQYF.

This clonotype was recorded many times. The V gene is TRBV20-1, the J gene TRBJ2-7; 8 bases align to TRBD2. The germline V gene encodes CDR1 DFQATT and CDR2 SNEGSKA (reference sequence). Unmatched junction bases numbered 6, after V lost 6 bases and J lost 2 bases. This CDR3 spans 13 amino acids. Here the CDR3 reads CSATSGGTYEQYF. The CDR3 coding sequence is TGCAGTGCCACGAGCGGGGGTACCTACGAGCAGTACTTC.

The chain joins TRBV30 to TRBJ2-3; D uncertain. The ends were cut back, 3 bases at V and 7 bases at J, with 8 bases in the middle. Per germline, CDR1 GTSNPN and CDR2 SVGIG (reference sequence). This CDR3 comprises 11 residues. In nucleotides, the CDR3 is TGTGCCTGGAGCTATCTGCATACGCAGTATTTT. Amino acid sequence: CAWSYLHTQYF.